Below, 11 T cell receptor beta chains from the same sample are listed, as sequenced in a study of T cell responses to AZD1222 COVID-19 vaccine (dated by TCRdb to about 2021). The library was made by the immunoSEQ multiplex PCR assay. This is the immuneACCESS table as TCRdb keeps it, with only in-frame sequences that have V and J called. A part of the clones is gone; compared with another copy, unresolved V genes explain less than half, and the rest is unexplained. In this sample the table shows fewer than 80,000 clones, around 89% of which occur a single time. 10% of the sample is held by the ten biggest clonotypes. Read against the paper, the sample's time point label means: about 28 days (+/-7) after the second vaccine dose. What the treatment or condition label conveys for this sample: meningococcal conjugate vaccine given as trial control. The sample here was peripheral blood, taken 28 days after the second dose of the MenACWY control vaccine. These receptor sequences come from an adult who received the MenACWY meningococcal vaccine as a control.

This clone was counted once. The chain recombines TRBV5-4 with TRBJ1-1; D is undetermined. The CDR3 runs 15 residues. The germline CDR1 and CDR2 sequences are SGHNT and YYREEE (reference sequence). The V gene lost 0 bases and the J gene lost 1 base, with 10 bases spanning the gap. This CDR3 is CASSLALTENTEAFF. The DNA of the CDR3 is TGTGCCAGCAGCTTGGCCCTGACCGAGAACACTGAAGCTTTCTTT.

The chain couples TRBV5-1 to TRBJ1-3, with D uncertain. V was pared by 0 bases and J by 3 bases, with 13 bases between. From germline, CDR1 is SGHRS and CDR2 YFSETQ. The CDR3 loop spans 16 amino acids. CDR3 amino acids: CASSLAGPTLGNTIYF. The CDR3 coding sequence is TGCGCCAGCAGCTTGGCAGGCCCTACGCTTGGAAACACCATATATTTT.

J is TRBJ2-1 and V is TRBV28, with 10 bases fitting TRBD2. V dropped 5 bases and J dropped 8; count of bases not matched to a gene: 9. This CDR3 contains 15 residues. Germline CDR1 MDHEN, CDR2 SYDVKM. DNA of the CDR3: TGTGCCAGCAGTCGGCAAGCGGGGGGGCACGATGAGCAGTTCTTC. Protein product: CASSRQAGGHDEQFF.

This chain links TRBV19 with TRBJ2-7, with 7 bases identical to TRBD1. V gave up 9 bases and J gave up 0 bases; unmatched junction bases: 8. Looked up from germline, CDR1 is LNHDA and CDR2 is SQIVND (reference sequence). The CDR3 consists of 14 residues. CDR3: CASQQRDSSYEQYF. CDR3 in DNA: TGTGCCAGCCAACAGAGGGACAGCTCCTACGAGCAGTACTTC. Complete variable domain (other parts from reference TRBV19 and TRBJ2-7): DGGITQSPKYLFRKEGQNVTLSCEQNLNHDAMYWYRQDPGQGLRLIYYSQIVNDFQKGDIAEGYSVSREKKESFPLTVTSAQKNPTAFYLCASQQRDSSYEQYFGPGTRLTVT.

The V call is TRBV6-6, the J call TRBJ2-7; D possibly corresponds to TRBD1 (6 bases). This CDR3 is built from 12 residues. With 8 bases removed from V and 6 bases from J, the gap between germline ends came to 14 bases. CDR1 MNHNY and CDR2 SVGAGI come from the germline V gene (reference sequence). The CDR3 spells CASGYQGLEQYF. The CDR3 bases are TGTGCCAGCGGCTACCAGGGGCTCGAGCAGTACTTC.

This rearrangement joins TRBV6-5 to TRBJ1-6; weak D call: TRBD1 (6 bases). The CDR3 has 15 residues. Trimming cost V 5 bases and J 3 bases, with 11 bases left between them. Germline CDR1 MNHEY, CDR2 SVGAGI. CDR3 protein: CASSPDRNYNSPLHF. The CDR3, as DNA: TGTGCCAGCAGTCCCGACAGGAACTATAATTCACCCCTCCACTTT.

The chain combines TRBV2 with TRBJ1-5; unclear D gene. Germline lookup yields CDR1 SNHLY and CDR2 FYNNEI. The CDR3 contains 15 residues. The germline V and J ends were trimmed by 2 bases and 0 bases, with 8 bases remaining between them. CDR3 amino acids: CASSEQVYSNQPQHF. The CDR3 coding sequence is TGTGCCAGCAGTGAACAGGTTTATAGCAATCAGCCCCAGCATTTT. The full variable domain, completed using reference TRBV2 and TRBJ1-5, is EPEVTQTPSHQVTQMGQEVILRCVPISNHLYFYWYRQILGQKVEFLVSFYNNEISEKSEIFDDQFSVERPDGSNFTLKIRSTKLEDSAMYFCASSEQVYSNQPQHFGDGTRLSIL.

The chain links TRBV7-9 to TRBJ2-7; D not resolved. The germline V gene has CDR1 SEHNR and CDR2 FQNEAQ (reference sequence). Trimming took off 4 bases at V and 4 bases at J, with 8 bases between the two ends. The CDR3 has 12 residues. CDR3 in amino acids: CASSSDGYEQYF. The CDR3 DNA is TGTGCCAGCAGCTCAGACGGGTACGAGCAGTACTTC.

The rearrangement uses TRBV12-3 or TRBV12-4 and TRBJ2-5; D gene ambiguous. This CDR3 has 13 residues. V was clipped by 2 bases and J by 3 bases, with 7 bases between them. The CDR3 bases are TGTGCCAGCAGTTTAAACGGAAAAGAGACCCAGTACTTC. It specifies CASSLNGKETQYF.

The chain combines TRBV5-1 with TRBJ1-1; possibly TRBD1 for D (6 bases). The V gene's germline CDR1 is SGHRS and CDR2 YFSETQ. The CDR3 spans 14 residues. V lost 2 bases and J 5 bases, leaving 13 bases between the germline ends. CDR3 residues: CASSFPDSGTEAFF. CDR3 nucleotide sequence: TGCGCCAGCAGCTTTCCGGACAGCGGGACTGAAGCTTTCTTT.

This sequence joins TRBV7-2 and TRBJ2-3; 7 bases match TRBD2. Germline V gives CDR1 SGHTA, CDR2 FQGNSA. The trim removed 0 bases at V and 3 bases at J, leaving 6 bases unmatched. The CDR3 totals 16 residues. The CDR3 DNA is TGTGCCAGCAGCTTAGCGCAGGGAGGGAGAACAGATACGCAGTATTTT. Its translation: CASSLAQGGRTDTQYF. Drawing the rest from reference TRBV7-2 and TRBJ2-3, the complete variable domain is GAGVSQSPSNKVTEKGKDVELRCDPISGHTALYWYRQSLGQGLEFLIYFQGNSAPDKSGLPSDRFSAERTGGSVSTLTIQRTQQEDSAVYLCASSLAQGGRTDTQYFGPGTRLTVL.